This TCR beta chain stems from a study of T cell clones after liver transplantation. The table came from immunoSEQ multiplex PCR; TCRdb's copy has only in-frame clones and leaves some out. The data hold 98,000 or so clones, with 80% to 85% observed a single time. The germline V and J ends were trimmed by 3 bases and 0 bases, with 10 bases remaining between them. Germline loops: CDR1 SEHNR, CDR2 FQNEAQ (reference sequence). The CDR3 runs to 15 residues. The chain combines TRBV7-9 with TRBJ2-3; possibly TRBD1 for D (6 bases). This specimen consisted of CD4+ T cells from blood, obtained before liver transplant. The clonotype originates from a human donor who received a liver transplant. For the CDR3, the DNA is TGTGCCAGCAGCTTGGGACACCTTAGCACAGATACGCAGTATTTT. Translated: CASSLGHLSTDTQYF.